This entry describes one T cell receptor beta chain. This sample is part of a study of blood T cell repertoires in COVID-19. In the study overall: Sites across the United States, Italy and Spain contributed samples from acute and convalescent COVID-19.

The CDR3 runs 14 residues. CDR1 is KGHSH and CDR2 is LQKENI in the germline V gene. With V trimmed by 5 bases and J by 0 bases, 3 bases remained unmatched. The authors' processing: Amplification of reference gene primers was used by the study to estimate nucleated cell counts. Repertoires were generated with immunoSEQ multiplex PCR, while TCRdb's copy carries only in-frame clones and drops some. V and J calls and clone size are copied from that table; D and trimming were computed from the DNA. The sample comprises fewer than 150,000 clones, around 85% of which are singletons, and roughly 1.4% rests with the top ten.

The receptor comes from a man aged 50 or older with acute or convalescent COVID-19. Sequencing was done on a sample of peripheral blood. The J gene is TRBJ1-1, the V gene TRBV18, with TRBD1 matching over 7 bases. The CDR3 DNA reads TGTGCCAGCTCAGCGGGACAGATGAACACTGAAGCTTTCTTT. This sequence encodes CASSAGQMNTEAFF.